The source of this TCR beta chain is a study of post-analysis software for immune sequencing data. A remark on this clonotype: What it binds is unknown.

General study points: Strong same-batch co-clustering of samples appeared with F measure clustering. Five TRBV segments, including TRBV5-6, TRBV5-1 and TRBV20-1, were more frequent in patients than controls.

Germline V gene sequence: CDR1 ENHRY, CDR2 SYGVKD. Trimming took 10 bases from V and 0 from J; bases not matched to a gene: 6. This CDR3 has 14 amino acids. Unique molecular identifiers were carried by the TCR beta cDNA libraries. Around 500,000 cDNA molecules were recovered from an input of 1 to 10 million T cells. MiXCR, applied by TCRdb to the PCR reads, yields one record per CDR3 protein. The table lists some 370,000 distinct CDR3 sequences, roughly 30% of them singletons, with around 15% in the top ten. The clonotype was recovered from a girl between 5 and 17 years old with multiple sclerosis. The gene calls are TRBV10-3 and TRBJ1-3, with TRBD1 matching over 7 bases. Sequenced: blood. CDR3 residues: CATQGDSSGNTIYF. The CDR3 coding sequence is TGTGCCACCCAGGGGGACAGCTCTGGAAACACCATATATTTT.